This T cell receptor (beta chain) was sequenced for a study of cytomegalovirus exposure and HLA in healthy donors (dated by TCRdb to 2017 to 2019). Regarding the study in general: A later analysis indicated that the 120 validation repertoires were generated on the platform also employed for the approximately 700 repertoires of the first cohort. The aim of the study was to test whether cataloging public T cell receptors could identify signatures of past pathogen exposure. To predict cytomegalovirus infection status, the study brought together high-throughput TCR immunosequencing, statistical association of individual TCRs with disease status, and machine learning. Along with the approximately 700-subject first cohort, a separate validation cohort of over a hundred different subjects was used.

The library was produced with the immunoSEQ multiplex PCR assay. Per the source publication's procedure: A statistical classification framework was built to diagnose cytomegalovirus status from the catalog of TCR beta chain sequences. TCRdb limited this immuneACCESS table to in-frame rearrangements with V and J called. A share of clones is missing; checked studies link under half to unresolved V genes, and the rest is unexplained. The DNA was the basis for D and trimming; V, J and clone size are from that table. The sample contains approximately 170,000 clones, approximately 86% of them found a single time. The ten largest clones represent about 2.3% of the sample. In the case of this clone: The antigen it recognizes is unknown. No base quality information exists; no much larger clone differs at one position.

From cysteine to phenylalanine, the CDR3 is 13 amino acids long. Only the CDR3 DNA stays, 39 bases, in frame from base 1. V and J lose 1 base and 2 bases, and a span of 5 bases separates them. Taken from the germline V gene (reference sequence), the CDR1 and CDR2 loops are SEHNR and FQNEAQ. Separate from the roughly 700-subject first cohort, the validation cohort of roughly 130 subjects was the group to which the donors belonged. On the study overall, not on this receptor specifically: It was suggested by the authors that the approach could potentially be generalized to other disease states and immunological phenotypes. A total of about 150 TCR beta chains were listed by the study as associated with cytomegalovirus. A few of the identified cytomegalovirus-associated TCR beta chains were confirmed in vitro to be specific for cytomegalovirus antigens. While some public TCRs were present in many individuals, most TCR sequences turned up only very rarely across donors. A later analysis had no HLA typing for the validation cohort, so co-occurrence there was scored across all 120 repertoires. Subsequent analysis determined that TCRs grouped into clusters in the first cohort also showed a tendency toward co-occurrence across the 90 to 150 validation repertoires, and 85% to 95% of cluster scores exceeded 0. Cytomegalovirus status was reported to be diagnosed by the classifier with high specificity and sensitivity in both the original and validation cohorts.

The rearranged segments are TRBV7-9 and TRBJ1-2; the D gene cannot be resolved reliably. The clonotype comes from a young man in good health and CMV-seropositive. Input material: PBMCs. CDR3 region: CASSLDENYGYTF. The DNA sequence follows: TGTGCCAGCAGCTTAGACGAGAACTATGGCTACACCTTC.